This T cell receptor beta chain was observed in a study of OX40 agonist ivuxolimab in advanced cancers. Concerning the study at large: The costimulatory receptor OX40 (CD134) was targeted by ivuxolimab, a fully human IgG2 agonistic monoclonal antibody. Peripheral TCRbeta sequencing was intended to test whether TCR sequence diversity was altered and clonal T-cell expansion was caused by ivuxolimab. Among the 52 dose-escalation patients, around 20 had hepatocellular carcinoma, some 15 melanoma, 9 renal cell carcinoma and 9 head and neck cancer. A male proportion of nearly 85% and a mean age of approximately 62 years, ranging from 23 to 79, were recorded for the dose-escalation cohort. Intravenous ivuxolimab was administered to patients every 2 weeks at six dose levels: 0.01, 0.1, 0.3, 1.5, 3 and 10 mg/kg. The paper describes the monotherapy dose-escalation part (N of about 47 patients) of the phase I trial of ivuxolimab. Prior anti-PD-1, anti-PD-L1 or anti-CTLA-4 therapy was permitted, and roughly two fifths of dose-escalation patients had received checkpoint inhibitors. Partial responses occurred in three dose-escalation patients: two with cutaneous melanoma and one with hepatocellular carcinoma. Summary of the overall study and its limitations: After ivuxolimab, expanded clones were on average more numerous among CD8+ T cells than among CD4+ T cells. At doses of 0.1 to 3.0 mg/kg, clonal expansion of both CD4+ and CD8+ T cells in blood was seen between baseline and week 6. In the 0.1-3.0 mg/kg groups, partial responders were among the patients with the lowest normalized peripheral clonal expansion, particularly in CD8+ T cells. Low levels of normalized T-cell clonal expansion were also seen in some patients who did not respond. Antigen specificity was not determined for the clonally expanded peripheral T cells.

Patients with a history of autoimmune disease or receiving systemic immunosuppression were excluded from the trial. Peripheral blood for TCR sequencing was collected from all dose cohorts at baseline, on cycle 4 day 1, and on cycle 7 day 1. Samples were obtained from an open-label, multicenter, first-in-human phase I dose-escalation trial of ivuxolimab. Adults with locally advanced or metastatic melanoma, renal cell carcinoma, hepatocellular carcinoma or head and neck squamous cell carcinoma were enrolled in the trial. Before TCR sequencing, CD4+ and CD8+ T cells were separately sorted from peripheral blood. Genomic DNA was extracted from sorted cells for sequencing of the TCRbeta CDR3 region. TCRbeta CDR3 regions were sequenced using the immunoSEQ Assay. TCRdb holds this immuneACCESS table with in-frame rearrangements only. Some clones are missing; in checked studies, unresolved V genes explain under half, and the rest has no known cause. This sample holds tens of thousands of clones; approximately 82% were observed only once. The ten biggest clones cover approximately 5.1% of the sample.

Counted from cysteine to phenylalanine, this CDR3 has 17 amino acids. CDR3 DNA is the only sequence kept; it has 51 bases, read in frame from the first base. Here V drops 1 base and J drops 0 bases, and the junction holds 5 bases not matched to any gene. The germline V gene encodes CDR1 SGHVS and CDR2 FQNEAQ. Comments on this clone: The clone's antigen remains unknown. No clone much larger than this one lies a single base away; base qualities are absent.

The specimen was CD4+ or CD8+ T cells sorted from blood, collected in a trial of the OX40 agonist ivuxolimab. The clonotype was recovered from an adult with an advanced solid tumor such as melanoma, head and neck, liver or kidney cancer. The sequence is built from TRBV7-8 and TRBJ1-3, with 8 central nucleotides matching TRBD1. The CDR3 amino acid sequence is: CASSLDATGASGNTIYF. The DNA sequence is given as TGTGCCAGCAGCTTAGACGCGACAGGGGCCTCTGGAAACACCATATATTTT. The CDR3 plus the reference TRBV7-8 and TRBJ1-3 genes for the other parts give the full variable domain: GAGVSQSPRYKVAKRGQDVALRCDPISGHVSLFWYQQALGQGPEFLTYFQNEAQLDKSGLPSDRFFAERPEGSVSTLKIQRTQQEDSAVYLCASSLDATGASGNTIYFGEGSWLTVV.